The entry below describes one TCR beta chain. This clonotype was observed a single time. Its antigen remains unidentified. One base away there is no much larger clone; base qualities are not given. One read alone provides weak support. These reads were obtained on an Illumina HiSeq 1500. The raw public reads went through TCRdb reprocessing: fastp at Q25, MiXCR clone calling, in-frame beta chains kept. Duplicate CDR3 protein sequences are folded into a single record with the most common DNA and genes. The sample profile shows around 900,000 distinct CDR3 sequences; roughly 30% of them were found once. The ten largest make up over 13% of the sample. The CDR3 runs 17 amino acids, cysteine and phenylalanine included. The sequence is cut down to CDR3 DNA, 51 bases in frame from base 1. V sheds 0 bases and J sheds 4 bases, leaving 17 bases between their ends. CDR1 and CDR2 were assigned from the germline V gene as LGHNA and YNFKEQ.

This sample was taken from a study of T cell repertoires in cytomegalovirus infection (dated by TCRdb to 2018 to 2020). General notes on the study: Peptide stimulations targeted recently identified HLA-C-restricted CMV epitopes, whose presentation resists viral immunomodulation, together with well-studied HLA-B-restricted epitopes. Because public TCR beta signatures pointed to carriage of CMV infection together with the matching HLA type, the HLA type of each donor mattered for the analysis.

The treatment or condition label of this sample denotes: in vitro stimulation with specific CMV peptide epitopes to enrich CMV-specific T cells. The research as a whole found: In the ex vivo response, HLA-C-restricted CMV-specific TCR beta clonotypes were dominant, and in two of eight donors the single most frequent clonotype came from this HLA-C-restricted group. Cumulative frequency of public TCR beta family members discriminated carriers of CMV infection plus the relevant HLA type in this cohort and an independent roughly 330-donor cohort.

The rearrangement joined TRBV4-2 to TRBJ2-3, with TRBD2 as a weak D call on 6 bases. This TCR was recovered from a human donor in good health (CMV status not recorded). Some clones in this sample may be carry-over from other donors' samples. Here the sequenced sample was cultured CD8+ T cells from PBMCs, taken from culture after CMV antigen stimulation. The DNA sequence is TGTGCCAGCAGCCAAGAATCGCGGGGCGCGGGGCCAGATACGCAGTATTTT. Its amino acids are CASSQESRGAGPDTQYF.